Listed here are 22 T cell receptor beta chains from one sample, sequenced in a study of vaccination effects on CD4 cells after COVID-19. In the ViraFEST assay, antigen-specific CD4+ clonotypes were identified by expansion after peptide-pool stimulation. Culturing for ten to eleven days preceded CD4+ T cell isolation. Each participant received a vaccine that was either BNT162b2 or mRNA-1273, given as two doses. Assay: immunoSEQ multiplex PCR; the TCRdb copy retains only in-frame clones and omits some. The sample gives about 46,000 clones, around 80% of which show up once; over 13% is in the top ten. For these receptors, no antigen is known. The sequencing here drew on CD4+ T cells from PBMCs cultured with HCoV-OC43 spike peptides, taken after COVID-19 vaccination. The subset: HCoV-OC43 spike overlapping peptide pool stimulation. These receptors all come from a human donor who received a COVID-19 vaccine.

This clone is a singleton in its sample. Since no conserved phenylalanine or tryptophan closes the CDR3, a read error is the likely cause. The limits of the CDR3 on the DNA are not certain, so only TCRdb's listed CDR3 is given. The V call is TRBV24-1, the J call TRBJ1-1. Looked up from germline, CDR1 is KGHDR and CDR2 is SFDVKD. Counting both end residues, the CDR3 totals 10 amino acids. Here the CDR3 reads CATSESGSRL.

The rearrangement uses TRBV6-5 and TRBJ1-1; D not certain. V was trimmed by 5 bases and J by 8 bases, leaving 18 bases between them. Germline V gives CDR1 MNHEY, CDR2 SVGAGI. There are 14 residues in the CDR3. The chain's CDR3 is CASSPQTGFSEAFF. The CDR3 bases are TGTGCCAGCAGTCCCCAGACGGGATTCTCAGAAGCTTTCTTT.

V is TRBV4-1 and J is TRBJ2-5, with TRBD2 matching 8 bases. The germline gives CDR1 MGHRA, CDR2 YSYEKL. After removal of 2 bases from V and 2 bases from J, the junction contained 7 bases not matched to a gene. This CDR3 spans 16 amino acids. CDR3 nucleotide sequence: TGCGCCAGCAGCCAATCGGAGCGGGGGCCACAAGAGACCCAGTACTTC. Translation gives CASSQSERGPQETQYF.

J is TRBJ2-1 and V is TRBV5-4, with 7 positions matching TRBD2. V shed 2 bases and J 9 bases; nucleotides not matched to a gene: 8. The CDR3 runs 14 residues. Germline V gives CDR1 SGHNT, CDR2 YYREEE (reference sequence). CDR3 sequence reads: CASSFHGGRREQFF. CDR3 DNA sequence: TGTGCCAGCAGCTTTCATGGCGGGAGACGTGAGCAGTTCTTC.

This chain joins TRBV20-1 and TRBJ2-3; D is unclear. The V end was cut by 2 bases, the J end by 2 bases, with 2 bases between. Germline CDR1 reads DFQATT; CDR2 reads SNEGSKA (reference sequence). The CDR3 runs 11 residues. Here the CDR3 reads CSARTTDTQYF. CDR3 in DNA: TGCAGTGCTAGAACCACAGATACGCAGTATTTT.

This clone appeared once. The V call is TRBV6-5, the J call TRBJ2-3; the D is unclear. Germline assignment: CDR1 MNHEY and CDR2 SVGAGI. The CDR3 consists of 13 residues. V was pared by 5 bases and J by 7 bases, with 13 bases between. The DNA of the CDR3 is TGTGCCAGCAGTCCCCTCGGTGTGAATACGCAGTATTTT. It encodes CASSPLGVNTQYF.

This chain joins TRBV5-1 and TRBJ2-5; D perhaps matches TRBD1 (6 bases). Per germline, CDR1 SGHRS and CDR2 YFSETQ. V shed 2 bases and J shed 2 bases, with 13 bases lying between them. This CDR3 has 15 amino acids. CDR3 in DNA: TGCGCCAGCAGCTTCGGCAGGGGCTTTCAAGAGACCCAGTACTTC. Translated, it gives CASSFGRGFQETQYF. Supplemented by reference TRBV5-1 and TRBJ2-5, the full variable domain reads KAGVTQTPRYLIKTRGQQVTLSCSPISGHRSVSWYQQTPGQGLQFLFEYFSETQRNKGNFPGRFSGRQFSNSRSEMNVSTLELGDSALYLCASSFGRGFQETQYFGPGTRLLVL.

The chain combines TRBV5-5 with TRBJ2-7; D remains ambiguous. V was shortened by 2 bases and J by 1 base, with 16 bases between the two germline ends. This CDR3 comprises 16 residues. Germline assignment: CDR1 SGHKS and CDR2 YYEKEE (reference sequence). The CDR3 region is CASSLAPSPTSYEQYF. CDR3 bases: TGTGCCAGCAGCTTAGCACCCAGCCCAACTTCCTACGAGCAGTACTTC.

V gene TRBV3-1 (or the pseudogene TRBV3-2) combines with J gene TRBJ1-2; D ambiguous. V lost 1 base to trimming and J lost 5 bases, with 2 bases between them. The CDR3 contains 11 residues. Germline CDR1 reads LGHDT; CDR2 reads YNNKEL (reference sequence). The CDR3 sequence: CASSQGYGYTF. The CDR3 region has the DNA TGTGCCAGCAGCCAAGGATATGGCTACACCTTC.

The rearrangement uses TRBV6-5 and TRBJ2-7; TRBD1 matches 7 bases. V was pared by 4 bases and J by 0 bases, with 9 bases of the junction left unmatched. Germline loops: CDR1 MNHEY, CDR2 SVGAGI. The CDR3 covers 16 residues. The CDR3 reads CASSWDSQMSSYEQYF. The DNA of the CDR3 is TGTGCCAGCAGTTGGGACAGCCAAATGAGCTCCTACGAGCAGTACTTC.

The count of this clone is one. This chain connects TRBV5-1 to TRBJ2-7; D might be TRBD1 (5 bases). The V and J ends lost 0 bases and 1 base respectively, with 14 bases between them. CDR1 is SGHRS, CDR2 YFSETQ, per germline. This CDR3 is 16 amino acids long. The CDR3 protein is CASSLASGAASYEQYF. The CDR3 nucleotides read TGCGCCAGCAGCTTGGCTTCTGGGGCAGCGTCCTACGAGCAGTACTTC.

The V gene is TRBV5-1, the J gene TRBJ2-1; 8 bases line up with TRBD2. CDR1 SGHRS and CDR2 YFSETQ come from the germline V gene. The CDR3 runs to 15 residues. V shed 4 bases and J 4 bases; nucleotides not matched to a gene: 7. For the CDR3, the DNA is TGCGCCAGCAGCGTTAGCGGGATGATATACAATGAGCAGTTCTTC. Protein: CASSVSGMIYNEQFF.

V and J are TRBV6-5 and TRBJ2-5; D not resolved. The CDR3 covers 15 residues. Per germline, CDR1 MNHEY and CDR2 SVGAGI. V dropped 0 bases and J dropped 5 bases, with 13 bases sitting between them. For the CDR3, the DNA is TGTGCCAGCAGTTACTCGGGAAAGGCGTGGGAGACCCAGTACTTC. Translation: CASSYSGKAWETQYF.

In nucleotides, the CDR3 is TGTGCCAGCAGCGAATCGAGGGATTTAGGCTACAATGAGCAGTTCTTC. This encodes CASSESRDLGYNEQFF. This chain uses TRBV2 with TRBJ2-1, with D maybe TRBD2 (5 bases). With 6 bases removed from V and 3 bases from J, the gap between germline ends came to 18 bases. Germline lookup yields CDR1 SNHLY and CDR2 FYNNEI. The CDR3 sequence is 16 residues long.

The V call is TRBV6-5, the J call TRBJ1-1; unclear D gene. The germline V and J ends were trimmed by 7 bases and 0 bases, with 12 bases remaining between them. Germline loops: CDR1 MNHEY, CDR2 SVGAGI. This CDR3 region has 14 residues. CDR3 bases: TGTGCCAGCACCCTAGGAGTGGTGAACACTGAAGCTTTCTTT. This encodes CASTLGVVNTEAFF.

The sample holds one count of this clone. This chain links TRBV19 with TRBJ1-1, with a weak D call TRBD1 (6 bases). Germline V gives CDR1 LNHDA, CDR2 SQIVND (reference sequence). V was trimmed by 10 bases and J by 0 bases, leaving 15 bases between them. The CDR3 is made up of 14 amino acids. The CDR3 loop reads CATTRTVVNTEAFF. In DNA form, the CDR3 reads TGTGCCACAACCCGGACAGTCGTGAACACTGAAGCTTTCTTT.

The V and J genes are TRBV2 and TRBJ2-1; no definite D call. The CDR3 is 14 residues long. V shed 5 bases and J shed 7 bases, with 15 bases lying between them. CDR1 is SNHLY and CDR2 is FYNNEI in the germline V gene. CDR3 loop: CASSPGPVQNEQFF. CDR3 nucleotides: TGTGCCAGCAGTCCCGGCCCTGTCCAGAATGAGCAGTTCTTC.

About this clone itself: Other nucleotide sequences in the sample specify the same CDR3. CDR3 loop: CASSISGGGETQYF. The CDR3 nucleotides read TGTGCCAGCAGCATCAGCGGGGGCGGGGAGACCCAGTACTTC. V usage is TRBV7-6 and J usage is TRBJ2-5; 8 positions match TRBD2. CDR3 size: 14 residues. The trim removed 5 bases at V and 5 bases at J, leaving 7 bases unmatched. CDR1 SGHVS and CDR2 FNYEAQ come from the germline V gene.

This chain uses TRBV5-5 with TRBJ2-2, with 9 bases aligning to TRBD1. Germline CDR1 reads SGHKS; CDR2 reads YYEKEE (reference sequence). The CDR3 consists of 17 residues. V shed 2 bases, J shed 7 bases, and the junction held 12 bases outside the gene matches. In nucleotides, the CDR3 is TGTGCCAGCAGCTTATTCCCGGGACAGGGAGGTGGCGGGGAGCTGTTTTTT. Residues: CASSLFPGQGGGGELFF.

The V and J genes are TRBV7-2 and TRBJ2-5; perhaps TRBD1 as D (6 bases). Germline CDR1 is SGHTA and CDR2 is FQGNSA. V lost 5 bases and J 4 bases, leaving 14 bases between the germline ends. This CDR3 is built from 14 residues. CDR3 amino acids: CASSPRTVRETQYF. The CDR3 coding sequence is TGTGCCAGCAGCCCGAGGACAGTACGAGAGACCCAGTACTTC.

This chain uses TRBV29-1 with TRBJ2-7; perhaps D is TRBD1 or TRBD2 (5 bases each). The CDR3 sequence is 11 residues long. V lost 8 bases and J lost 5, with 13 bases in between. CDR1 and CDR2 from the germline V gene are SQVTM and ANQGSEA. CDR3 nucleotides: TGCAGCCCGTGGGACCTACACGAGCAGTACTTC. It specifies CSPWDLHEQYF.

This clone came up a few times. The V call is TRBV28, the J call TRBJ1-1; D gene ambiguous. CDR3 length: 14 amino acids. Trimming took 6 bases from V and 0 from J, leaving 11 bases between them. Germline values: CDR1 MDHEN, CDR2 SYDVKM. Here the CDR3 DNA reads TGTGCCAGCAGGCCCCGGATCATGAACACTGAAGCTTTCTTT. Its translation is CASRPRIMNTEAFF. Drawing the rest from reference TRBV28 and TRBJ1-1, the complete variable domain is DVKVTQSSRYLVKRTGEKVFLECVQDMDHENMFWYRQDPGLGLRLIYFSYDVKMKEKGDIPEGYSVSREKKERFSLILESASTNQTSMYLCASRPRIMNTEAFFGQGTRLTVV.